This note documents a single T cell receptor beta chain sequence. In its sample, this clonotype was seen a few times. The target of this receptor is not known. Base qualities were left out, and no much larger clone turns up one base away. The label giving this sample's time point can be read as: 45 days after influenza vaccine administration. The CDR3 measures 15 amino acids from cysteine to phenylalanine. Only CDR3 DNA remains: 45 bases, in frame from the first base. V gives up 1 base and J gives up 2 bases, and the segment between their germline ends measures 10 bases. Sequences MNHEY (CDR1) and SMNVEV (CDR2) are obtained from the germline V gene (reference sequence). The library was prepared using RT-PCR. TCRdb names Illumina HiSeq 2500 as the instrument used. In TCRdb, the public reads were trimmed at Q25 with fastp and aligned with MiXCR, with productive beta chains retained. Records with the same CDR3 protein are collapsed into one entry carrying the most frequent genes and DNA. The sample table holds about half a million distinct CDR3 sequences, of which about 10% were seen once. In total, the top ten clones hold about 12% of the sample.

This sample was included in a study of response to subunit inactivated influenza vaccine (dated by TCRdb to 2016 to 2019). Regarding the study in general: Deep quantitative T cell receptor repertoire profiling was used in the study to track responses to a trivalent subunit inactivated influenza vaccine.

Overall study outcomes, separate from this receptor: The authors proposed that each seasonal influenza vaccination may bring in only a limited number of new T cells.

The rearrangement joined TRBV27 to TRBJ2-3, with the D gene uncertain. The sample consisted of PBMCs from blood, taken roughly 45 days after vaccination. The receptor was isolated from a man aged 45-65 years who received an inactivated influenza vaccine. Donor details come from another sample of the same person, matched by shared clones. At the DNA level, the sequence is TGTGCCAGCAGTTTATGGGCATCCCTCACAGATACGCAGTATTTT. This codes for CASSLWASLTDTQYF.